This TCR beta chain was identified during a study of CD8 T cells in Susac syndrome. Trimming shortened V by 3 bases and J by 9 bases, and 6 bases separated the two germline ends. This CDR3 is built from 11 residues. CDR1 is SEHNR and CDR2 is FQNEAQ in the germline V gene (reference sequence). It was with random hexamers that 0.5 to 1 ug RNA was reverse transcribed. TCRdb re-analysed the immunoSEQ multiplex PCR reads in MiXCR, keeping a single row per CDR3 protein. In the table there are about 85,000 distinct CDR3 sequences, about 95% of which are singletons. This TCR derives from a human donor with Susac syndrome. This rearrangement joins TRBV7-9 to TRBJ2-1, with D uncertain. The sample taken for sequencing was CD8+ T cells from PBMCs. The CDR3 DNA reads TGTGCCAGCAGCTTTGCGTCTGAGCAGTTCTTC. Its translation: CASSFASEQFF.